This TCR beta chain appears in the sequencing data of a study of regulatory T cells in long-lasting Graves disease. This clonotype was counted between two and nine times. V shed 6 bases, J shed 4 bases, and the junction held 5 bases outside the gene matches. Germline CDR1 and CDR2: DFQATT and SNEGSKA (reference sequence). This CDR3 is 14 amino acids long. Specified time point: newly diagnosed GD, antithyroid drugs for less than 3 months. RNA from PBMCs was the source of the TCR library. Researchers made TCR beta libraries by using iRepertoire HTBI primers and running Arm-PCR on CDR3 regions. TCRdb recomputed calls from the multiplex PCR reads with MiXCR, one row per CDR3 protein. In the table there are 350,000 to 500,000 distinct CDR3 sequences, 16% of which are singletons. These data also featured in a second study, about T cells in Graves' hyperthyroidism and ophthalmopathy. That source notes: Exclusion of patients followed from uncontrolled infection, other autoimmune disease, pregnancy or lactation. Each diagnosis was grounded in clinical symptoms, serum thyroxine and TRAb, thyroid ultrasound, and orbital computed tomography. HTBI primers drove first-round RT-PCR of the TCR CDR3. Among clonotypes expanded in thyroid above 0.001, most were also found in blood.

The chain recombines TRBV20-1 with TRBJ1-5, with 11 bases matching TRBD1. This clonotype originated in a woman aged 25 to 39 with Graves disease. This specimen consisted of peripheral blood mononuclear cells (PBMCs), obtained at new diagnosis, from a patient treated with antithyroid drugs. CDR3 in DNA: TGCAGTGCCGCGGACAGGGGGCCGAATCAGCCCCAGCATTTT. Protein product: CSAADRGPNQPQHF.